The sequence of this T cell receptor (beta chain) was determined in a study of blood T cell repertoires in COVID-19. V lost 0 bases to trimming and J lost 3 bases, with 13 bases between them. Germline assignment: CDR1 SGDLS and CDR2 YYNGEE. The CDR3 length is 15 residues. TCRdb keeps only in-frame clones here, not all; method: immunoSEQ multiplex PCR. The profile covers some 200,000 clones, with around nine tenths appearing a single time and about 1% taken by the ten largest. The origin of this receptor is a woman aged 18-29 years who had recovered from COVID-19. Sequences were obtained from peripheral blood. The chain combines TRBV9 with TRBJ2-7; possible D gene TRBD1, 6 bases. CDR3 sequence reads: CASSVALGGLYEQYF. CDR3 in DNA: TGTGCCAGCAGCGTAGCTCTTGGGGGCCTCTACGAGCAGTACTTC. The whole variable domain, remainder taken from reference TRBV9 and TRBJ2-7, is DSGVTQTPKHLITATGQRVTLRCSPRSGDLSVYWYQQSLDQGLQFLIQYYNGEERAKGNILERFSAQQFPDLHSELNLSSLELGDSALYFCASSVALGGLYEQYFGPGTRLTVT.